The present entry profiles one T cell receptor (beta chain) with its context. Its antigen remains unidentified. Generated by immunoSEQ multiplex PCR, the TCRdb table keeps only in-frame clones and is missing some. The sample shows about 2.4 million clones, approximately 90% of them seen only once. This sample was taken from a study of shared clonotypes between healthy human individuals. A split of CD4+ cells into CD45RA+ naive and CD45RA-negative memory subsets was performed. Findings and caveats of the study: Researchers found naive subsets generally carried larger estimated richness than memory subsets. A handful of donors shared 4.5% to 6.5% of their naive CD4 clonotypes.

The CDR3 is 14 residues long. Germline-derived CDR1 and CDR2 are SEHNR and FQNEAQ (reference sequence). V lost 2 bases to trimming and J lost 7 bases; unmatched junction nucleotides: 2. The chain recombines TRBV7-9 with TRBJ2-7, with 13 bases lining up with TRBD2. This receptor was taken from a man between 18 and 29 years old in good health. The sequenced material came from naive CD4+ T cells sorted from blood. The subset is: CD45RA+ positively selected. The CDR3 loop reads CASSLLGLAGEQYF. In DNA, the CDR3 is TGTGCCAGCAGCTTATTGGGACTAGCGGGAGAGCAGTACTTC. Full variable domain (rest looked up from reference TRBV7-9 and TRBJ2-7): DTGVSQNPRHKITKRGQNVTFRCDPISEHNRLYWYRQTLGQGPEFLTYFQNEAQLEKSRLLSDRFSAERPKGSFSTLEIQRTEQGDSAMYLCASSLLGLAGEQYFGPGTRLTVT.